A selection of T cell receptor beta chains follows, all from one sample in a study of cytomegalovirus exposure and HLA in healthy donors. Sequenced by immunoSEQ multiplex PCR; TCRdb stores in-frame clones only, minus some. The sample lists 200,000 to 250,000 clones, more than 65% occurring once. The sequenced sample was PBMCs. The receptor source for this set is a woman younger than 45 in good health and CMV-seronegative. Each CDR3 is given with its conserved first and last residue. The D gene is left open where the match is weak. Size values are once, few and many counts, or a class for expanded clones, and some rows have none.

>.|TRBV6-5|TRBJ2-1|.
CASSYAAAAYNEQFF
TGTGCCAGCAGTTATGCGGCGGCCGCCTACAATGAGCAGTTCTTC
>TRBD1|TRBV5-1|TRBJ2-3|.
CASSDQQGPGEDTQYF
TGCGCCAGCAGCGACCAACAGGGGCCAGGGGAAGATACGCAGTATTTT
>.|TRBV18|TRBJ1-1|.
CASSPELGSTEAFF
TGTGCCAGCTCGCCAGAACTAGGGAGCACTGAAGCTTTCTTT
>TRBD1|TRBV6-6|TRBJ1-2|.
CASRTGGTYGYTF
TGTGCCAGCAGGACAGGGGGCACCTATGGCTACACCTTC
>.|TRBV7-9|TRBJ1-2|.
CASSLGQNYGYTF
TGTGCCAGCAGCTTAGGGCAGAACTATGGCTACACCTTC
>TRBD2|TRBV18|TRBJ2-3|few
CASSPGLAGADTQYF
TGTGCCAGCTCACCGGGGCTAGCGGGAGCAGATACGCAGTATTTT
>TRBD1|TRBV7-8|TRBJ1-5|.
CASSSRTGGNQPQHF
TGTGCCAGCAGCTCCCGGACAGGGGGCAATCAGCCCCAGCATTTT
>TRBD2|TRBV19|TRBJ2-7|.
CASTPGGFYEQYF
TGTGCCAGTACACCCGGGGGGTTCTACGAGCAGTACTTC
>TRBD2|TRBV4-1|TRBJ2-6|few
CASSQGLAGKETGANVLTF
TGCGCCAGCAGCCAGGGACTAGCGGGAAAAGAAACTGGGGCCAACGTCCTGACTTTC
>TRBD1|TRBV6-5|TRBJ2-7|few
CASWGLQTGMNEQYF
TGTGCCAGCTGGGGGCTACAGACAGGGATGAACGAGCAGTACTTC
>.|TRBV5-4|TRBJ2-3|.
CASSFGAGESTDTQYF
TGTGCCAGCAGCTTTGGGGCAGGGGAGAGCACAGATACGCAGTATTTT
>.|TRBV15|TRBJ1-1|.
CATSREGGQQAFF
TGTGCCACCAGCAGAGAAGGAGGACAGCAAGCTTTCTTT
>.|TRBV11-2|TRBJ1-1|few
CASSWDTGNTEAFF
TGTGCCAGCAGCTGGGACACGGGGAACACTGAAGCTTTCTTT
>.|TRBV7-3|TRBJ2-2|.
CASSPSGGDSGELFF
TGTGCCAGCAGCCCCTCAGGCGGGGATTCCGGGGAGCTGTTTTTT
>.|TRBV6-1|TRBJ1-2|.
CASSLERGGYTF
TGTGCCAGCAGTTTGGAAAGGGGCGGCTACACCTTC
>TRBD1|TRBV30|TRBJ2-4|few
CAWRDRAKNIQYF
TGTGCCTGGAGGGACAGGGCCAAAAACATTCAGTACTTC
>TRBD1|TRBV9|TRBJ1-1|.
CATGQGMNTEAFF
TGTGCCACCGGACAGGGGATGAACACTGAAGCTTTCTTT
>TRBD1|TRBV10-3|TRBJ1-1|.
CAISEGGRENTEAFF
TGTGCCATCAGTGAAGGGGGCAGGGAGAACACTGAAGCTTTCTTT
>.|TRBV5-1|TRBJ2-3|.
CASSLAPGLEDTQYF
TGCGCCAGCAGCTTAGCCCCGGGACTGGAAGATACGCAGTATTTT
>.|TRBV18|TRBJ2-2|.
CASSQTTVYNTGELFF
TGTGCCAGCTCCCAAACGACAGTGTATAACACCGGGGAGCTGTTTTTT
>.|TRBV2|TRBJ2-2|.
CASSVALPPAGELFF
TGTGCCAGCAGTGTTGCACTCCCTCCCGCCGGGGAGCTGTTTTTT
>TRBD2|TRBV14|TRBJ2-7|.
CASSQRGLAAYEQYF
TGTGCCAGCAGCCAGAGGGGACTAGCGGCCTACGAGCAGTACTTC